The present T cell receptor beta chain was sequenced within a study of T cells after yellow fever vaccination. TCRdb independently ran MiXCR on the 5' RACE reads; one entry per CDR3 protein. The sample has more than 300,000 distinct CDR3 sequences, about 6.9% seen once. Whole-study results and caveats: From the bulk population, abundant clonotypes could contaminate and appear within FACS-sorted repertoires.

This clonotype was picked up a small number of times. Its antigen is currently unknown. Sequences were derived from PBMCs, sampled about 41 days after the first yellow fever vaccination. The TCR originated in a young man who received the YFV17D yellow fever vaccine.

CDR3 coding DNA: TGTGCCAGCAGCCAAGGGCCAGGCCGCTCTGGGGCCAACGTCCTGACTTTC. As protein: CASSQGPGRSGANVLTF. The chain joins TRBV14 to TRBJ2-6; D remains ambiguous. The V end lost 1 base, the J end lost 0 bases, and 10 bases lay between the germline ends. The length of the CDR3 is 17 residues. Per the germline V gene, CDR1 is SGHDN and CDR2 is FVKESK.